Listed below are T cell receptor beta chains from one sample, sequenced in a study of T cells in Graves' hyperthyroidism and ophthalmopathy. MiXCR, applied by TCRdb to the multiplex PCR reads, yields one record per CDR3 protein. The sample carries around 350,000 distinct CDR3 sequences, about 25% recorded once. The specimen sequenced was blood. These receptor sequences come from a man aged 50-60 years with Graves' hyperthyroidism. CDR3s include the opening cysteine and the closing phenylalanine or tryptophan.

cdr3_length,v_call,j_call,cdr3_aa
16,TRBV11-2,TRBJ2-7,CASSLDWLAGEDEQYF
14,TRBV7-3,TRBJ2-3,CASSLNPGSDTQYF
16,TRBV13,TRBJ2-5,CASRLSGQTRQETQYF
20,TRBV12-3/TRBV12-4,TRBJ1-5,CASSWAPFSQPFSHNQPQHF
16,TRBV3-1,TRBJ2-2,CASSREVGIDTGELFF
12,TRBV10-3,TRBJ2-3,CAISETPDTQYF
13,TRBV12-3/TRBV12-4,TRBJ1-2,CAISAGGDYGYTF
16,TRBV27,TRBJ2-5,CASTHRGLAGAETQYF
15,TRBV6-2/TRBV6-3,TRBJ1-2,CASSHQGKANYGYTF
14,TRBV27,TRBJ2-3,CASSTLAGGDTQYF
15,TRBV3-1,TRBJ1-6,CASSLTGSVDSPLHF
14,TRBV20-1,TRBJ2-5,CSAQLQGVVETQYF
15,TRBV27,TRBJ1-5,CASSMQATYNQPQHF
16,TRBV7-3,TRBJ2-7,CASSLMGSGTRGEQYF
15,TRBV5-1,TRBJ2-1,CASSRTGGASNEQFF
15,TRBV5-1,TRBJ2-7,CASSIGRGERREQYF
12,TRBV5-1,TRBJ2-7,CASSLTAYEQYF
15,TRBV6-1,TRBJ2-7,CASKETGGGSYEQYF
13,TRBV3-1,TRBJ2-5,CASGLAGQETQYF
15,TRBV7-3,TRBJ2-2,CASSLSDEQGGELFF
15,TRBV18,TRBJ2-7,CASSIGTDEFYEQYF
14,TRBV19,TRBJ1-2,CASSIALRGSGYTF
13,TRBV12-3/TRBV12-4,TRBJ2-7,CASSSSGKGEQYF
16,TRBV5-1,TRBJ2-1,CASSLVASGSYDEQFF
14,TRBV7-9,TRBJ1-2,CASTPSEDRHGYTF
15,TRBV6-9,TRBJ1-5,CASRYEEARSQPQHF
20,TRBV9,TRBJ1-3,CASSTWDRSSRASSGNTIYF
11,TRBV11-2,TRBJ1-1,CASSLVDEAFF
13,TRBV18,TRBJ2-2,CASSPSGSGELFF
18,TRBV24-1,TRBJ2-6,CATSDPPTGRSGANVLTF
15,TRBV7-2,TRBJ2-4,CASSSGGGRGNIQYF